A single sample is the source of the 12 T cell receptor beta chains below, sequenced in a study of blood T cell repertoires in COVID-19. The table came from immunoSEQ multiplex PCR; TCRdb's copy has only in-frame clones and leaves some out. The repertoire holds 110,000 or so clones, 85% to 90% seen once, with about 7.4% in the top ten. Input material: peripheral blood. The source is a man in his 70s who had recovered from COVID-19.

CDR3 amino acids: CASSLGGRGNTEAFF. In DNA, the CDR3 is TGTGCCAGCAGCTTAGGGGGGAGGGGTAACACTGAAGCTTTCTTT. This sequence joins TRBV7-8 and TRBJ1-1; tentative D call: TRBD1 (5 bases). This CDR3 has 15 amino acids. V shed 1 base and J shed 2 bases, with 11 bases lying between them. From germline, CDR1 is SGHVS and CDR2 FQNEAQ.

The J gene is TRBJ1-1, the V gene TRBV5-1; a weak D match, TRBD1 (6 bases). Deletions cut 1 base from V and 5 bases from J, with 15 bases between. Per the germline V gene, CDR1 is SGHRS and CDR2 is YFSETQ. This CDR3 contains 15 residues. The CDR3 is CASSLNGGGETEAFF. The CDR3 DNA sequence: TGCGCCAGCAGCTTGAATGGGGGCGGAGAAACTGAAGCTTTCTTT. Full variable domain (remainder filled in from reference TRBV5-1 and TRBJ1-1): KAGVTQTPRYLIKTRGQQVTLSCSPISGHRSVSWYQQTPGQGLQFLFEYFSETQRNKGNFPGRFSGRQFSNSRSEMNVSTLELGDSALYLCASSLNGGGETEAFFGQGTRLTVV.

The chain couples TRBV15 to TRBJ1-5; D might be TRBD1 (6 bases). The V gene lost 0 bases and the J gene lost 6 bases, with 12 bases spanning the gap. This CDR3 has 15 amino acids. Germline values: CDR1 LNHNV, CDR2 YYDKDF (reference sequence). The CDR3 is CATSRDAGAGQPQHF. The CDR3 region has the DNA TGTGCCACCAGCAGAGATGCAGGGGCCGGTCAGCCCCAGCATTTT.

The chain combines TRBV7-9 with TRBJ2-7, with TRBD2 matching 8 bases. Trimming took 5 bases from V and 5 from J; bases not matched to a gene: 8. Germline CDR1 and CDR2: SEHNR and FQNEAQ (reference sequence). The CDR3 has 14 residues. The DNA for the CDR3 is TGTGCCAGCAGCCGGGGGGGAGTTACCCACGAGCAGTACTTC. Translating gives CASSRGGVTHEQYF.

The rearrangement uses TRBV13 and TRBJ1-2; D possibly corresponds to TRBD1 (5 bases). The CDR3 has 13 amino acids. Germline V CDR1 and CDR2: PRHDT, FYEKMQ (reference sequence). The V and J ends lost 3 bases and 2 bases respectively, with 7 bases between them. DNA of the CDR3: TGTGCCAGCAGCTTTGGGGGGAACTATGGCTACACCTTC. It encodes CASSFGGNYGYTF.

The chain combines TRBV11-2 with TRBJ2-7; D is unclear. V was trimmed by 1 base and J by 0 bases, leaving 7 bases between them. The V gene's germline CDR1 is SGHAT and CDR2 FQNNGV. The CDR3 totals 14 residues. Here the CDR3 DNA reads TGTGCCAGCAGCTTAGGACTCAGCTCCTACGAGCAGTACTTC. Translating gives CASSLGLSSYEQYF.

The chain recombines TRBV5-1 with TRBJ1-6; TRBD1 matches at 7 bases. Germline V gene data show CDR1 as SGHRS and CDR2 as YFSETQ. This CDR3 is built from 17 residues. With V trimmed by 3 bases and J by 0 bases, 6 bases remained unmatched. The chain's CDR3 is CASSSGTVSSYNSPLHF. The DNA of the CDR3 is TGCGCCAGCAGCTCCGGGACAGTTAGCTCCTATAATTCACCCCTCCACTTT.

The chain carries TRBV5-3 and TRBJ2-7; no firm D call. TRBV5-3 is assigned to the ORF class and has an uncertain function. V was cut by 3 bases and J by 1 base, with 11 bases left in between. The CDR3 loop spans 14 amino acids. The CDR3 loop is CARSSYSDSYEQYF. CDR3 nucleotide sequence: TGTGCCAGAAGCTCTTACTCCGATTCCTACGAGCAGTACTTC.

The chain has TRBV21-1 and TRBJ2-3; the DNA was not compared with TRBD2, the D call given in the table. TRBV21-1 is an annotated pseudogene. The CDR3 extends over 15 amino acids. The CDR3 region is CASAKLGTSTDTQYF. CDR3 DNA: TGTGCCAGCGCCAAGTTAGGGACTAGCACAGATACGCAGTATTTT.

The chain is built from TRBV19 and TRBJ1-1, with TRBD1 matching over 8 bases. The CDR3 is 15 residues long. V lost 3 bases to trimming and J lost 4 bases; unmatched junction nucleotides: 7. Germline V CDR1 and CDR2: LNHDA, SQIVND (reference sequence). The DNA for the CDR3 is TGTGCCAGTAGTATTCGCCAGGGGGCAGGCACTGAAGCTTTCTTT. Translation: CASSIRQGAGTEAFF.

The chain employs TRBV4-2 and TRBJ2-1; 8 bases map to TRBD1. This CDR3 comprises 16 residues. The germline V gene has CDR1 LGHNA and CDR2 YNFKEQ. Germline trimming cut 2 bases from V and 2 bases from J; bases unmatched to any gene: 5. In DNA, the CDR3 is TGTGCCAGCAGCCAACTAACAGGGGGGCCCTACAATGAGCAGTTCTTC. Translation gives CASSQLTGGPYNEQFF.

The CDR3 here is CSVWGRGTDTQYF. In DNA, the CDR3 is TGCAGCGTTTGGGGCAGGGGCACAGATACGCAGTATTTT. The chain employs TRBV29-1 and TRBJ2-3, with a possible D match to TRBD1 (5 bases). The V gene's germline CDR1 is SQVTM and CDR2 ANQGSEA. V gave up 5 bases and J gave up 1 base, with 10 bases separating them. The CDR3 is made up of 13 amino acids.